Below are 25 T cell receptor beta chains sequenced from a single sample in a study of blood T cell repertoires in COVID-19. The method was immunoSEQ multiplex PCR; TCRdb's version includes in-frame clones alone and lacks a portion of them. The sample contains under 250,000 clones, 82% of which appear only once. Sequences were obtained from peripheral blood. The origin of the receptors is a woman older than 75 with acute or convalescent COVID-19.

The V call is TRBV7-9, the J call TRBJ1-4, with a tentative D call TRBD1 (6 bases). Trimming cost V 1 base and J 8 bases, with 11 bases left between them. The CDR3 sequence is 14 residues long. The germline V gene encodes CDR1 SEHNR and CDR2 FQNEAQ (reference sequence). The CDR3 spells CASSLGRGGEKLFF. In DNA form, the CDR3 reads TGTGCCAGCAGCTTAGGCAGGGGTGGCGAAAAACTGTTTTTT.

The chain couples TRBV27 to TRBJ1-6, with 7 bases lining up with TRBD1. Germline CDR1 and CDR2: MNHEY and SMNVEV (reference sequence). With V trimmed by 5 bases and J by 5 bases, 3 bases remained unmatched. The CDR3 sequence is 14 residues long. The CDR3 sequence: CASSGTADNSPLHF. Written as DNA, the CDR3 is TGTGCCAGCAGTGGGACAGCCGATAATTCACCCCTCCACTTT.

V usage is TRBV4-1 and J usage is TRBJ1-1; D gene ambiguous. Trimming removed 0 bases from V and 5 bases from J, with 10 bases in between. Germline CDR1 and CDR2: MGHRA and YSYEKL. The CDR3 spans 14 residues. CDR3 DNA sequence: TGCGCCAGCAGCCAAGAGGCAGGCCGGACTGAAGCTTTCTTT. Amino acids: CASSQEAGRTEAFF.

The chain carries TRBV18 and TRBJ1-6; no clear D. The CDR3 spans 16 residues. Trimming pared 4 bases from V and 7 bases from J, leaving 17 bases between. Germline CDR1 is KGHSH and CDR2 is LQKENI. The CDR3 sequence: CASSQDFGRANSPLHF. DNA for the CDR3: TGTGCCAGCTCACAGGACTTCGGACGGGCGAATTCACCCCTCCACTTT.

The V and J genes are TRBV15 and TRBJ1-2, with D possibly being TRBD1 (6 bases). Germline V gives CDR1 LNHNV, CDR2 YYDKDF (reference sequence). The CDR3 length is 15 residues. V gave up 1 base and J gave up 4 bases, with 13 bases separating them. CDR3 nucleotides: TGTGCCACCAGCAGAGCTCTAGCAGGGGCCTATGGCTACACCTTC. It translates to CATSRALAGAYGYTF.

A word on this clone: Other DNA sequences in the same sample also yield this CDR3. This rearrangement joins TRBV19 to TRBJ1-5; 7 bases agree with TRBD1. The V segment lost 5 bases and the J segment 2 bases; nucleotides outside the gene matches: 3. Germline lookup yields CDR1 LNHDA and CDR2 SQIVND (reference sequence). This CDR3 region has 14 residues. The CDR3 spells CASSSTGGNQPQHF. CDR3 DNA sequence: TGTGCCAGTAGTTCTACAGGGGGCAATCAGCCCCAGCATTTT.

The chain joins TRBV9 to TRBJ1-2; 8 bases agree with TRBD1. V shed 0 bases, J shed 4 bases, and the junction held 5 bases outside the gene matches. The CDR3 extends over 15 amino acids. Germline V gene lookup returns CDR1 SGDLS and CDR2 YYNGEE. Written as DNA, the CDR3 is TGTGCCAGCAGCGTAGTCGGACAGGGAGGCTATGGCTACACCTTC. Encoded protein: CASSVVGQGGYGYTF.

The chain uses TRBV5-1 and TRBJ2-1; TRBD2 agrees at 9 bases. Germline V CDR1 and CDR2: SGHRS, YFSETQ. The CDR3 totals 16 residues. Losses at the gene ends were 5 bases for V and 8 bases for J; bases not matched to a gene: 14. Here the CDR3 reads CASSWTTSGPSDEQFF. The CDR3 DNA reads TGCGCCAGCAGTTGGACGACTAGCGGACCTTCGGATGAGCAGTTCTTC.

The rearrangement joins TRBV5-1 to TRBJ1-3; D ambiguous. V dropped 3 bases and J dropped 2 bases, with 15 bases sitting between them. This CDR3 spans 16 amino acids. CDR1 is SGHRS, CDR2 YFSETQ, per germline. This CDR3 reads CASSSSRSSAGNTIYF. The CDR3, as DNA: TGCGCCAGCAGCTCATCTAGGTCCAGTGCTGGAAACACCATATATTTT. Complete variable domain (other parts from reference TRBV5-1 and TRBJ1-3): KAGVTQTPRYLIKTRGQQVTLSCSPISGHRSVSWYQQTPGQGLQFLFEYFSETQRNKGNFPGRFSGRQFSNSRSEMNVSTLELGDSALYLCASSSSRSSAGNTIYFGEGSWLTVV.

The rearrangement uses TRBV6-5 and TRBJ1-3; D is unresolved. Trimming removed 10 bases at V and 0 bases at J, with 10 bases between. Germline values: CDR1 MNHEY, CDR2 SVGAGI. This CDR3 is 13 amino acids long. CDR3 amino acids: CATGSFSGNTIYF. For the CDR3, the DNA is TGTGCCACCGGGAGTTTCTCTGGAAACACCATATATTTT.

V is TRBV11-2 and J is TRBJ2-1; a possible D gene is TRBD2 (6 bases). Trimming cost V 2 bases and J 0 bases, with 17 bases left between them. The CDR3 covers 18 residues. The V gene's germline CDR1 is SGHAT and CDR2 FQNNGV. The CDR3 nucleotides read TGTGCCAGCAGCTTACGGTTGGGCGCGGGGAGCTCCTACAATGAGCAGTTCTTC. Protein sequence: CASSLRLGAGSSYNEQFF.

The chain recombines TRBV7-2 with TRBJ1-1; D not certain. V was shortened by 1 base and J by 1 base, with 10 bases between the two germline ends. CDR1 SGHTA and CDR2 FQGNSA come from the germline V gene. CDR3 length equals 15 residues. The CDR3 loop is CASSLVSEGNTEAFF. The DNA for the CDR3 is TGTGCCAGCAGCTTAGTCTCGGAGGGGAACACTGAAGCTTTCTTT.

This sequence joins TRBV6-2 or TRBV6-3 and TRBJ2-3; 9 nucleotides agree with TRBD1. The ends lost 4 bases at V and 0 bases at J; junction bases unmatched: 17. Germline lookup yields CDR1 MNHEY and CDR2 SVGEGT. The CDR3 extends over 20 amino acids. CDR3: CASSWGGQGGGPGSTDTQYF. CDR3 DNA sequence: TGTGCCAGCAGTTGGGGGGGACAGGGAGGTGGCCCCGGAAGCACAGATACGCAGTATTTT.

This clone turned up a few times. V is TRBV11-2 and J is TRBJ2-1; 7 nucleotides line up with TRBD1. Germline CDR1 SGHAT, CDR2 FQNNGV. The V and J ends lost 6 bases and 5 bases, in that order; junction bases with no gene match: 7. The CDR3 covers 14 residues. CDR3 nucleotides: TGTGCCAGCAGTCGGGACAGAGTTAACAATGAGCAGTTCTTC. This sequence encodes CASSRDRVNNEQFF.

In this sample, this clone turned up a few times. The CDR3 nucleotides read TGTGCCAGCGGGGACAGGGGGGTTCGTGGGGCAGAGACCCAGTACTTC. Its translation is CASGDRGVRGAETQYF. The rearrangement joins TRBV7-6 to TRBJ2-5; 11 bases map to TRBD1. Germline-derived CDR1 and CDR2 are SGHVS and FNYEAQ. V lost 8 bases and J lost 4; bases outside the gene matches: 12. The CDR3 consists of 16 residues.

A note on this clone: One end of the junction varies from germline; a read error may be responsible. V gene TRBV3-1 (or the pseudogene TRBV3-2) combines with J gene TRBJ1-2; D is uncertain. Germline-derived CDR1 and CDR2 are LGHDT and YNNKEL (reference sequence). There are 13 residues in the CDR3. Written as DNA, the CDR3 is TGTGCCAGCACCCAATCGCGAGGTGGCGGCTACACCTTC. Translating it yields CASTQSRGGGYTF.

The V call is TRBV6-5, the J call TRBJ1-2, with no clear D. Trimming took off 6 bases at V and 4 bases at J, with 12 bases between the two ends. The CDR3 extends over 13 amino acids. CDR1 and CDR2 (germline): MNHEY, SVGAGI. The CDR3 nucleotides read TGTGCCAGCAGAATTTCTGACACCTATGGCTACACCTTC. Its translation is CASRISDTYGYTF.

The genes are TRBV2 and TRBJ2-1; tentatively, D is TRBD2 (6 bases). CDR3 length equals 13 residues. Germline lookup yields CDR1 SNHLY and CDR2 FYNNEI. Between the trimmed V and J ends, which lost 3 bases and 4 bases, there was a span of 7 bases. The CDR3 nucleotides read TGTGCCAGCAGTGAGGGGGGTTACAATGAGCAGTTCTTC. Its translation is CASSEGGYNEQFF.

This clone is a singleton in its sample. The chain links TRBV5-8 to TRBJ1-1; tentatively, D is TRBD1 (5 bases). There are 16 residues in the CDR3. CDR1 is SGHTS, CDR2 YDEGEE, per germline. V lost 1 base and J lost 1, with 14 bases in between. The CDR3 sequence: CASSLFGAKKNTEAFF. The CDR3 DNA reads as TGTGCCAGCAGCTTGTTTGGGGCCAAAAAGAACACTGAAGCTTTCTTT.

As regards this clone: This CDR3 is also generated by other DNA sequences in the sample. The V and J genes are TRBV4-3 and TRBJ1-2; maybe TRBD1 (5 bases). Germline CDR1 LGHNA, CDR2 YSLEER. The CDR3 consists of 14 residues. The V end was cut by 0 bases, the J end by 1 base, with 6 bases between. The DNA for the CDR3 is TGCGCCAGCAGCCAAGACAGGGTTAACTATGGCTACACCTTC. Translated: CASSQDRVNYGYTF.

This chain uses TRBV7-3 with TRBJ2-7; D may be TRBD2 (7 bases). Germline V CDR1 and CDR2: SGHTA, FQGTGA. This CDR3 is 15 amino acids long. Deletions cut 2 bases from V and 0 bases from J, with 11 bases between. The CDR3 DNA is TGTGCCAGCAGCTTAGCGGGGGCCACCTCCTACGAGCAGTACTTC. Translation gives CASSLAGATSYEQYF.

This clone was recorded a few times. The chain joins TRBV19 to TRBJ1-1; 8 bases match TRBD1. CDR3 size: 13 residues. CDR1 is LNHDA and CDR2 is SQIVND in the germline V gene (reference sequence). With 7 bases clipped from V and 10 bases from J, the junction kept 11 bases outside the gene matches. The CDR3 region is CASTNRDRLSAFF. Written as DNA, the CDR3 is TGTGCCAGTACTAACCGGGACAGGCTCTCAGCTTTCTTT.

The V call is TRBV7-9, the J call TRBJ1-1, with 7 bases that match TRBD1. The germline CDR1 and CDR2 sequences are SEHNR and FQNEAQ (reference sequence). Trimming removed 3 bases from V and 2 bases from J; junction bases left unmatched: 6. The CDR3 extends over 15 amino acids. The CDR3 DNA reads TGTGCCAGCAGCTTGGAGGGACAGATTAACACTGAAGCTTTCTTT. Protein: CASSLEGQINTEAFF.

The chain carries TRBV12-3 or TRBV12-4 and TRBJ1-1, with a tentative D call TRBD1 (5 bases). With 5 bases removed from V and 10 bases from J, the gap between germline ends came to 11 bases. The CDR3 runs 11 residues. The CDR3 DNA follows: TGTGCCAGCAGTCAGGGATGGGGAGCTTTCTTT. This encodes CASSQGWGAFF.

The chain employs TRBV4-3 and TRBJ1-5; D gene unclear. Germline CDR1 is LGHNA and CDR2 is YSLEER. V lost 0 bases to trimming and J lost 4 bases, with 10 bases between them. The CDR3 covers 15 residues. In DNA form, the CDR3 reads TGCGCCAGCAGCCAAGATATGGCAAGAAATCAGCCCCAGCATTTT. Residues: CASSQDMARNQPQHF.